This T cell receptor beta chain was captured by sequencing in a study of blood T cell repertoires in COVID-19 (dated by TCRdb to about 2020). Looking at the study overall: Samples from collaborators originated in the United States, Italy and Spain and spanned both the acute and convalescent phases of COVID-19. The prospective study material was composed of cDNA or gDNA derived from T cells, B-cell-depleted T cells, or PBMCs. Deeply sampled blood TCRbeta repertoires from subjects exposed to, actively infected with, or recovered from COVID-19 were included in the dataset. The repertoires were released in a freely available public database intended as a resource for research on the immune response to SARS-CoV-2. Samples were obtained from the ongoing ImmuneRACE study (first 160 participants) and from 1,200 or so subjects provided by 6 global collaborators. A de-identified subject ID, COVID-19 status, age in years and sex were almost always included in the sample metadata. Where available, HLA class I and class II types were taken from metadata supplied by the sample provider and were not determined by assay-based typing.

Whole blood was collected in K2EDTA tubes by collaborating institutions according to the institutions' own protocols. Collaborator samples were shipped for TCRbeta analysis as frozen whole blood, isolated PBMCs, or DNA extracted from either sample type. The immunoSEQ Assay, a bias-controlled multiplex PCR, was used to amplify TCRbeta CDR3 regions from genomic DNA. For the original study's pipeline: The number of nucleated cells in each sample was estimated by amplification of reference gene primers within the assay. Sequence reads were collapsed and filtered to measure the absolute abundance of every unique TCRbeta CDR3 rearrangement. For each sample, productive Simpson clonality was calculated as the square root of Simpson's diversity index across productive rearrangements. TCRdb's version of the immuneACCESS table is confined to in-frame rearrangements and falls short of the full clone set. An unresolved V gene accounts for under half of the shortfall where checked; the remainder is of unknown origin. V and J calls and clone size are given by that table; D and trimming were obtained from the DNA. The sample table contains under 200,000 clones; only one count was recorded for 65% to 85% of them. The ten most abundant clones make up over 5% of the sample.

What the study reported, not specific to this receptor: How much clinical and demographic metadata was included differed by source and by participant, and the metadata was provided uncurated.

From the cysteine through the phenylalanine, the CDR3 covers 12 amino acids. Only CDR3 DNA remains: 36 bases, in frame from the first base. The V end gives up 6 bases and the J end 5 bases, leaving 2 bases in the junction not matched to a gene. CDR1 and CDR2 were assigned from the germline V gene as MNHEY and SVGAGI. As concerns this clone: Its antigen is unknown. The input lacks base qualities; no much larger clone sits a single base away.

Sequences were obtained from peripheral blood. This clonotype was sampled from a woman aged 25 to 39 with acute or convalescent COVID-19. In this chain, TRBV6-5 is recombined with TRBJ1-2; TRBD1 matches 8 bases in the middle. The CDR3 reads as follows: CASRTGVYGYTF. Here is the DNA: TGTGCCAGCAGGACAGGGGTTTATGGCTACACCTTC.